This entry lists 20 T cell receptor beta chains sequenced from one sample in a study of blood T cell repertoires in COVID-19 (TCRdb year 2020). The library was built by means of the immunoSEQ multiplex PCR assay. Entries here come from immuneACCESS through TCRdb and include only in-frame sequences with V and J called. Some clones fail to appear in such tables; in the studies checked, an unresolved V gene covers under half of the shortfall, and the cause of the remainder is unknown. Within this sample are more than 200,000 clones, with 70% to 90% of them counted one time only. The ten largest make up roughly 6.8% of the sample. Sequenced input: peripheral blood. These receptors were taken from a woman in her 30s with COVID-19, enrolled during active disease.

The chain uses TRBV19 and TRBJ2-6, with 7 bases aligning to TRBD1. V shed 5 bases, J shed 0 bases, and the junction held 10 bases outside the gene matches. The CDR3 has 18 amino acids. Germline CDR1 LNHDA, CDR2 SQIVND (reference sequence). CDR3 region: CASSLQTGWNSGANVLTF. DNA for the CDR3: TGTGCCAGTAGTTTACAGACAGGGTGGAACTCTGGGGCCAACGTCCTGACTTTC.

CDR3 DNA sequence: TGCGCCAGCAGCCAAGATATAGGGGGAAACTATGGCTACACCTTC. This encodes CASSQDIGGNYGYTF. The V call is TRBV4-1, the J call TRBJ1-2; the D gene is possibly TRBD1 (6 bases). Germline values: CDR1 MGHRA, CDR2 YSYEKL. The CDR3 runs to 15 residues. Trimming stripped 0 bases from V and 2 bases from J, with 10 bases between.

This sequence joins TRBV4-2 and TRBJ1-1, with D perhaps TRBD1 (5 bases). The CDR3 spans 14 residues. Germline CDR1 is LGHNA and CDR2 is YNFKEQ. V lost 4 bases and J lost 3, with 12 bases in between. The CDR3 nucleotides read TGTGCCAGCAGCCGTGCCCGGGGGGACACTGAAGCTTTCTTT. Residues: CASSRARGDTEAFF.

The rearrangement joins TRBV19 to TRBJ2-2; 9 bases are a match to TRBD2. Germline CDR1 LNHDA, CDR2 SQIVND (reference sequence). J was trimmed by 2 bases and V by 1 base; bases with no gene match: 14. The CDR3 is made up of 20 amino acids. The CDR3 sequence: CASSIVLVRAGGVNTGELFF. The DNA of the CDR3 is TGTGCCAGTAGTATAGTGTTGGTTCGAGCGGGGGGCGTTAACACCGGGGAGCTGTTTTTT.

This sequence joins TRBV7-9 and TRBJ2-7, with 10 bases lining up with TRBD1. The J segment lost 3 bases and the V segment lost 5 bases, leaving 4 bases of the junction unmatched. CDR1 is SEHNR, CDR2 FQNEAQ, per germline (reference sequence). The CDR3 is 14 residues long. This CDR3 reads CASSDGDRGYEQYF. The CDR3 DNA follows: TGTGCCAGCAGCGACGGGGACAGGGGCTACGAGCAGTACTTC.

The J gene is TRBJ1-2, the V gene TRBV19; D gene uncertain. Germline V lookup: CDR1 LNHDA, CDR2 SQIVND (reference sequence). This CDR3 has 12 residues. Trimming removed 11 bases at V and 8 bases at J, with 18 bases between. CDR3 coding DNA: TGTGCCCGCGCAATTAAAGCGGGAGGCTACACCTTC. Protein: CARAIKAGGYTF.

The rearrangement joins TRBV11-3 to TRBJ1-4, with 8 nucleotides matching TRBD1. Germline CDR1 SGHNT, CDR2 YENEEA. Germline trimming cut 2 bases from V and 5 bases from J; bases unmatched to any gene: 7. The length of the CDR3 is 16 residues. CDR3 DNA sequence: TGTGCCAGCAGCTTAACCGGGGACAGGCTAAATGAAAAACTGTTTTTT. As protein: CASSLTGDRLNEKLFF.

DNA for the CDR3: TGTGCCAGCTCACTGCAGGGGGTGAACACTGAAGCTTTCTTT. It is translated as CASSLQGVNTEAFF. This rearrangement joins TRBV18 to TRBJ1-1, with 7 bases identical to TRBD1. Unmatched junction bases numbered 2, after V lost 4 bases and J lost 0 bases. CDR3 length: 14 residues. CDR1 and CDR2 from the germline V gene are KGHSH and LQKENI. The entire variable domain, with the rest obtained from reference TRBV18 and TRBJ1-1, is as follows: NAGVMQNPRHLVRRRGQEARLRCSPMKGHSHVYWYRQLPEEGLKFMVYLQKENIIDESGMPKERFSAEFPKEGPSILRIQQVVRGDSAAYFCASSLQGVNTEAFFGQGTRLTVV.

The chain is built from TRBV6-5 and TRBJ1-1, with D unclear. This CDR3 contains 11 residues. V dropped 6 bases and J dropped 3 bases, with 5 bases sitting between them. Germline CDR1 reads MNHEY; CDR2 reads SVGAGI. The CDR3 spells CASRQHTEAFF. The CDR3 DNA sequence: TGTGCCAGCAGACAGCACACTGAAGCTTTCTTT.

This chain links TRBV24-1 with TRBJ2-7, with 14 bases identical to TRBD2. Germline V gives CDR1 KGHDR, CDR2 SFDVKD. J was trimmed by 3 bases and V by 10 bases; bases with no gene match: 13. CDR3 size: 17 residues. CDR3 amino acids: CATDGGLAGVGHYEQYV. CDR3 bases: TGTGCCACGGACGGGGGACTAGCGGGAGTGGGACACTACGAGCAGTACGTC.

The chain is built from TRBV6-5 and TRBJ1-2, with D unclear. Germline CDR1 reads MNHEY; CDR2 reads SVGAGI. Trimming took 2 bases from V and 3 from J, leaving 13 bases between them. The CDR3 is made up of 15 amino acids. In DNA, the CDR3 is TGTGCCAGCAGTTACGGGAGGGTAAAAGACTATGGCTACACCTTC. It translates to CASSYGRVKDYGYTF.

The gene calls are TRBV6-5 and TRBJ1-2; TRBD1 might be the D (5 bases). Germline assignment: CDR1 MNHEY and CDR2 SVGAGI. Trimming left V 2 bases short and J 6 bases short, with 10 bases between. CDR3 length: 13 residues. CDR3 region: CASSYGRADGYTF. The CDR3 DNA follows: TGTGCCAGCAGTTACGGCAGGGCTGATGGCTACACCTTC.

CDR3 residues: CASSALAGAYNEQFF. DNA for the CDR3: TGTGCCAGCAGTGCCCTAGCGGGTGCCTACAATGAGCAGTTCTTC. The chain is built from TRBV6-4 and TRBJ2-1; 8 positions match TRBD2. The V gene end was trimmed by 4 bases and the J gene end by 2 bases; junction bases not matched to a gene: 4. CDR3 length: 15 residues. Looked up from germline, CDR1 is MRHNA and CDR2 is SNTAGT.

The chain carries TRBV6-6 and TRBJ2-3, with 7 positions matching TRBD2. This CDR3 comprises 12 residues. Per germline, CDR1 MNHNY and CDR2 SVGAGI (reference sequence). Trimming at V came to 7 bases and at J to 8 bases, leaving 6 bases not matched to a gene. CDR3 sequence: CASTPGGGTQYF. DNA for the CDR3: TGTGCCAGCACCCCGGGAGGTGGTACGCAGTATTTT.

This clone came up once. The CDR3: CASSRQRGSGSENIQYF. The DNA of the CDR3 is TGTGCCAGCAGCCGCCAAAGGGGTAGCGGGTCCGAAAACATTCAGTACTTC. The chain recombines TRBV7-8 with TRBJ2-4, with TRBD2 identical over 7 bases. Germline CDR1 SGHVS, CDR2 FQNEAQ. The CDR3 consists of 17 residues. V lost 5 bases, J lost 5 bases, and 15 bases stayed unmatched.

The chain recombines TRBV9 with TRBJ2-5, with D perhaps matching TRBD1 (6 bases). Germline V lookup: CDR1 SGDLS, CDR2 YYNGEE. V dropped 3 bases and J dropped 5 bases, with 23 bases sitting between them. The CDR3 contains 17 residues. CDR3 coding DNA: TGTGCCAGCAGCGCAAGAACCGGGACACCCATCCGGGAGACCCAGTACTTC. The encoded protein is CASSARTGTPIRETQYF. Full variable domain (outside the CDR3, taken from reference TRBV9 and TRBJ2-5): DSGVTQTPKHLITATGQRVTLRCSPRSGDLSVYWYQQSLDQGLQFLIQYYNGEERAKGNILERFSAQQFPDLHSELNLSSLELGDSALYFCASSARTGTPIRETQYFGPGTRLLVL.

This rearrangement joins TRBV6-2 or TRBV6-3 to TRBJ2-1; a weak D match, TRBD2 (5 bases). The V gene lost 7 bases and the J gene lost 2 bases, with 9 bases spanning the gap. The CDR3 extends over 13 amino acids. Germline-derived CDR1 and CDR2 are MNHEY and SVGEGT. The CDR3 nucleotides are TGTGCCAGCACCCCTAGCACCTACAATGAGCAGTTCTTC. Its protein product is CASTPSTYNEQFF.

The chain links TRBV6-2 or TRBV6-3 to TRBJ2-7; 7 bases are shared with TRBD1. The CDR3 is 14 amino acids. Germline V gives CDR1 MNHEY, CDR2 SVGEGT. V trimming: 6 bases; J trimming: 3 bases; junction bases outside the gene matches: 8. This CDR3 reads CASRPLQGRYEQYV. Here the CDR3 DNA reads TGTGCCAGCAGACCTCTACAGGGGCGCTACGAGCAGTACGTC.

This clone was picked up one time. The chain has TRBV10-3 and TRBJ2-7, with 8 bases identical to TRBD1. From germline, CDR1 is ENHRY and CDR2 SYGVKD. J gave up 4 bases and V 6 bases, and 5 bases lay outside the gene matches. The CDR3 extends over 13 amino acids. The CDR3, as DNA: TGTGCCATCAGAGGACAGGGAGATTACGAGCAGTACTTC. It yields the protein CAIRGQGDYEQYF.

The chain couples TRBV12-3 or TRBV12-4 to TRBJ2-3, with D unresolved. V was pared by 6 bases and J by 8 bases, with 12 bases between. This CDR3 contains 12 residues. The CDR3 DNA reads as TGTGCCAGCAGCCCCGGCCTAGTTACGCAGTATTTT. This gives the protein CASSPGLVTQYF.